Sequencing of this T cell receptor beta chain was carried out in a study of cytomegalovirus exposure and HLA in healthy donors. The table lists this clone with a count of one. Unmatched junction bases numbered 9, after V lost 2 bases and J lost 0 bases. There are 17 residues in the CDR3. Germline assignment: CDR1 MNHNS and CDR2 SASEGT. Primers: 60 Vbeta forward and 13 Jbeta reverse. Repertoires were generated with immunoSEQ multiplex PCR, while TCRdb's copy carries only in-frame clones and drops some. The sample carries approximately 120,000 clones, roughly 80% recorded once. This sequence was found in a man aged 25-45 years in good health and CMV-seronegative. The chain has TRBV6-1 and TRBJ1-1, with 7 positions matching TRBD1. Sequenced sample: PBMCs. The CDR3 here is CASSERTSGTVNTEAFF. The CDR3 DNA reads as TGTGCCAGCAGTGAAAGAACTTCCGGGACAGTGAACACTGAAGCTTTCTTT.